This T cell receptor beta chain was recovered during a study of identical twins. The study's findings and limits: Models came in too low on out-of-frame TCR alpha sharing in monozygotic twins. Researchers reported weaker excess twin sharing in beta out-of-frame sequences.

This clonotype has just a few counts. The antigen is undetermined. A universal primer binding site was introduced by template switching. The final cDNA contained unique molecular identifiers. TCRdb reanalysed the 5' RACE reads using MiXCR and keeps one entry per CDR3 protein. This table holds hundreds of thousands of distinct CDR3 sequences, 8.5% to 9.5% found once. The CDR3 extends over 16 amino acids. Germline V gene lookup returns CDR1 SGHDT and CDR2 YYEEEE. J was trimmed by 3 bases and V by 0 bases; bases with no gene match: 4. These data also formed part of another study, on yellow fever vaccine responses in identical twins. Per that study: Reportedly, the response of twins' T cells to the vaccine seemed partly convergent, partly personalized.

The chain joins TRBV5-6 to TRBJ2-3, with 10 nucleotides matching TRBD2. Sequenced input: PBMCs. The origin of this receptor is a young woman in good health. CDR3 in amino acids: CASSLASGRGTDTQYF. CDR3 coding DNA: TGTGCCAGCAGCTTGGCGAGCGGGAGGGGGACAGATACGCAGTATTTT.